These T cell receptor beta chains were read from a single sample in a study of identifying expanded T cells in peripheral blood. Clones were sequenced by immunoSEQ multiplex PCR, and TCRdb holds only the in-frame ones, with some missing. The sample consists of under 70,000 clones, 70% to 90% of them appearing once. Sequencing used blood. The receptors derive from a person aged 18 to 75 in good health. Both conserved end residues are part of each CDR3.

TRBV4-2	TRBJ2-3	CASSRGHTSGLPDTQYF
TRBV4-2	TRBJ2-7	CASSQRGGLTYEQYF
TRBV30	TRBJ2-7	CAWSVHKPGGEQYF
TRBV7-9	TRBJ2-3	CASSIWRGEGDTQYF
TRBV25-1	TRBJ2-1	CASSDPLGGYEQFF
TRBV7-9	TRBJ2-1	CAAGSSYNEQFF
TRBV29-1	TRBJ1-2	CSVEGPGRSGYTF
TRBV7-2	TRBJ2-7	CASSIWTGSGEQYF
TRBV7-3	TRBJ1-2	CASSPGTGGHYGYTF
TRBV27	TRBJ2-7	CASSLAGGHYEQYF
TRBV21-1	TRBJ2-3	CASSNQCLAGGTDTQYF
TRBV28	TRBJ2-3	CASTLPARGPSTDTQYF